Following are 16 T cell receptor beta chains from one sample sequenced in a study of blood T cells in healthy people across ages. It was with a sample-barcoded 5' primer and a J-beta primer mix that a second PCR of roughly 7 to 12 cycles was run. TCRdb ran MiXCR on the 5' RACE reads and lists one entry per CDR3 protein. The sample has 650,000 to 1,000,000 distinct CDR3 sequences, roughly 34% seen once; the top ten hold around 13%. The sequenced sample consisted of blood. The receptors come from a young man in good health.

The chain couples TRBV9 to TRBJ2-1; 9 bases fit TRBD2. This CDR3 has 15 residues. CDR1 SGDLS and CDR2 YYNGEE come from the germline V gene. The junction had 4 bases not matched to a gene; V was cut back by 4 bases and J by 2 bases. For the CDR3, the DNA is TGTGCCAGCAGCATGGCTAGCGGGGCCTACAATGAGCAGTTCTTC. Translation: CASSMASGAYNEQFF.

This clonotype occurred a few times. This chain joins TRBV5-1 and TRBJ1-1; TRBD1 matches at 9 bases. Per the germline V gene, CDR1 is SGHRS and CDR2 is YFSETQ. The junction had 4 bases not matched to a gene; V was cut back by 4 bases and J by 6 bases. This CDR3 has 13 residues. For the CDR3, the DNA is TGCGCCAGCAGCGACAGACAGGGGGCTGAAGCTTTCTTT. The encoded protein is CASSDRQGAEAFF.

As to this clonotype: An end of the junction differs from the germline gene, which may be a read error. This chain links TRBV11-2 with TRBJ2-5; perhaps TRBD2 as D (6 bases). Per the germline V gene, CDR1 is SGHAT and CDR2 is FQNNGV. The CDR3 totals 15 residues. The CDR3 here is CASSLLRDSQETQLF. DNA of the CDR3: TGTGCCAGCAGCCTACTCCGGGACTCCCAAGAGACCCAGTTATTC.

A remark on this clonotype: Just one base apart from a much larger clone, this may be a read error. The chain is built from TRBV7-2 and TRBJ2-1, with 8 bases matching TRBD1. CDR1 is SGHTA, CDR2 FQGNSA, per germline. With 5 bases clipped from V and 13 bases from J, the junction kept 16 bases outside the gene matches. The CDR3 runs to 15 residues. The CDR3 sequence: CASSQQGRGQETQFF. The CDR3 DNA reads TGTGCCAGCAGCCAACAAGGCAGGGGGCAAGAGACCCAGTTCTTC.

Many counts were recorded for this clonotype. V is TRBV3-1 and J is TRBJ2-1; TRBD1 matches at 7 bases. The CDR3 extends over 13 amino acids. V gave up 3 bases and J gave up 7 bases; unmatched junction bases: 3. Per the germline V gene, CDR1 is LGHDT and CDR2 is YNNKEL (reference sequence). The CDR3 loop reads CASSQDRTNEQFF. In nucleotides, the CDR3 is TGTGCCAGCAGCCAGGACAGGACAAATGAGCAGTTCTTC.

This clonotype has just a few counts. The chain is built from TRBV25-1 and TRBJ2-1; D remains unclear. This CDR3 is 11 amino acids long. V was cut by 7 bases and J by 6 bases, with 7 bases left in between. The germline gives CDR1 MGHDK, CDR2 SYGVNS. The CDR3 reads CASKKPNEQFF. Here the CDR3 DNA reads TGTGCCAGCAAGAAGCCCAATGAGCAGTTCTTC.

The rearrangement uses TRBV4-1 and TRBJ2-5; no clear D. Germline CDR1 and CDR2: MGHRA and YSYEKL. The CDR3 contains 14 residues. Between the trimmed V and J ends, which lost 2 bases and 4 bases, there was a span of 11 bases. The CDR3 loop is CASSQTEPGETQYF. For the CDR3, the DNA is TGCGCCAGCAGCCAAACAGAACCGGGAGAGACCCAGTACTTC.

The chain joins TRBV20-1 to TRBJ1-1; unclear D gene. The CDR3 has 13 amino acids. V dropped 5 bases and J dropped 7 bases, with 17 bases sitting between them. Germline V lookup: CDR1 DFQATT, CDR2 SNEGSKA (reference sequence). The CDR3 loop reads CSAPAATHGEAFF. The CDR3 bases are TGCAGTGCTCCGGCCGCCACGCACGGTGAAGCTTTCTTT.

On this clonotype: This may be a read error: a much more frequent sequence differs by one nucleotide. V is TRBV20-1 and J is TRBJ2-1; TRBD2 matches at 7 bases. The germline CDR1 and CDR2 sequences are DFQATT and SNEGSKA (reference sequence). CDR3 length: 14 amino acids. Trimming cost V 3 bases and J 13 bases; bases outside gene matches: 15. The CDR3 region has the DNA TGCAGTGCTAGGGGAGGGGACTGGGAAGAGACCCAGTTCTTC. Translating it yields CSARGGDWEETQFF.

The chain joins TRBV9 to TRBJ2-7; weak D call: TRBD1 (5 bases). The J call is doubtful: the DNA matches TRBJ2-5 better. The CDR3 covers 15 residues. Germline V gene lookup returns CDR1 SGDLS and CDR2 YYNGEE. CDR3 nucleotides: TGTGCCAGCAGCCCAGGGTGGCTCGGGTCGGAGACCCAGTACTTC. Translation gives CASSPGWLGSETQYF.

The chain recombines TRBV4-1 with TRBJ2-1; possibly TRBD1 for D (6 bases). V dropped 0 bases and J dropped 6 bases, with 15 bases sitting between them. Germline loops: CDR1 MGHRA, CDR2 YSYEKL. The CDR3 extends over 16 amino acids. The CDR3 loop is CASSQEGQGTLNEQFF. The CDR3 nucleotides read TGCGCCAGCAGCCAAGAAGGGCAGGGGACCCTCAATGAGCAGTTCTTC.

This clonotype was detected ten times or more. CDR3 DNA sequence: TGCAGTGCTAGCCCAGCCCCGACCCATGGCTACACCTTC. Translating gives CSASPAPTHGYTF. The chain links TRBV20-1 to TRBJ1-2; D remains ambiguous. This CDR3 comprises 13 residues. The germline V gene has CDR1 DFQATT and CDR2 SNEGSKA (reference sequence). Trimming took off 3 bases at V and 6 bases at J, with 14 bases between the two ends.

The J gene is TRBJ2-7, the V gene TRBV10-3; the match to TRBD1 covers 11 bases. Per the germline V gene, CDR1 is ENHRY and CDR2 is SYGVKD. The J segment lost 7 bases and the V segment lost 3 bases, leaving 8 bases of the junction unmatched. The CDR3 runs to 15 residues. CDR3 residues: CAISDPGQGVNEQYF. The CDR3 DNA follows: TGTGCCATCAGTGATCCGGGACAGGGGGTCAATGAGCAGTACTTC.

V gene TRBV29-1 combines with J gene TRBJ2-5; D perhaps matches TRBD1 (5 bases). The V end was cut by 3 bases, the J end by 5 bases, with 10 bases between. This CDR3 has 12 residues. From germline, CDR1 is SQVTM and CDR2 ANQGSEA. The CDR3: CSVDRASETQYF. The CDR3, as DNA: TGCAGCGTTGACAGGGCGAGTGAGACCCAGTACTTC.

The CDR3: CASSPSTGDATYEQYF. CDR3 DNA sequence: TGTGCCAGCAGTCCCAGTACGGGGGACGCCACCTACGAGCAGTACTTC. The chain carries TRBV27 and TRBJ2-7; weak D call: TRBD2 (6 bases). The V end was cut by 5 bases, the J end by 2 bases, with 19 bases between. Germline assignment: CDR1 MNHEY and CDR2 SMNVEV (reference sequence). This CDR3 spans 16 amino acids.

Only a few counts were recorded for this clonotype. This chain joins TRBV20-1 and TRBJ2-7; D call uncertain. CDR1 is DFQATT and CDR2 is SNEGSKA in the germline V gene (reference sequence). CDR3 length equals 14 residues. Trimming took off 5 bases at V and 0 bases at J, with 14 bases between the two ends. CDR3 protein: CSAGSVLNSYEQYF. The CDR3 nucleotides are TGCAGTGCTGGATCCGTACTAAACTCCTACGAGCAGTACTTC.